This T cell receptor beta chain was identified in a study of blood T cell repertoires in COVID-19. The overall study: Nucleic acid was either cDNA or gDNA, and it came from T cells, B-cell-depleted T cells, or PBMCs.

V was clipped by 5 bases and J by 0 bases, with 10 bases between them. Germline lookup yields CDR1 SGHAT and CDR2 FQNNGV. This CDR3 has 15 residues. Sequenced by immunoSEQ multiplex PCR; TCRdb stores in-frame clones only, minus some. The sample holds 250,000 to 300,000 clones, approximately 90% seen once. The sample comprised peripheral blood. The sequence was collected from a woman aged 50 to 60 with COVID-19, enrolled during active disease. The V call is TRBV11-2, the J call TRBJ2-2, with a tentative D call TRBD1 (7 bases). The CDR3 sequence is CASSPGGPNTGELFF. CDR3 DNA sequence: TGTGCCAGCAGCCCAGGGGGGCCGAACACCGGGGAGCTGTTTTTT.